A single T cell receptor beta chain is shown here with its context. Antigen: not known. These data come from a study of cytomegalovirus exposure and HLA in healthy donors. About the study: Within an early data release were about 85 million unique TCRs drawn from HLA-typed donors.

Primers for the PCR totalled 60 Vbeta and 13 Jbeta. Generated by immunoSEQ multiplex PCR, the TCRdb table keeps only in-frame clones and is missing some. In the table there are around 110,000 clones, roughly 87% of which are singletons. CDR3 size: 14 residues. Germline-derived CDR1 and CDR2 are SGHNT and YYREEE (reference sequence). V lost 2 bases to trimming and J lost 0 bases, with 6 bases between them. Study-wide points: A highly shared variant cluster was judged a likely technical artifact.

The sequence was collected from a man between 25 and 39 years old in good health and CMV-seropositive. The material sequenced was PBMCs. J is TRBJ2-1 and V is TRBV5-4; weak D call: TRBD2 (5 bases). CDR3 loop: CASSFGSSYNEQFF. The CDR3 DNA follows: TGTGCCAGCAGCTTTGGGAGCTCCTACAATGAGCAGTTCTTC.